A selection of T cell receptor beta chains follows, all from one sample in a study of blood T cell repertoires in COVID-19. TCRdb keeps only in-frame clones here, not all; method: immunoSEQ multiplex PCR. The sample has about 130,000 clones; more than 75% are singletons. What was sequenced was peripheral blood. The receptors stem from an older woman with COVID-19, enrolled during active disease. The CDR3 runs from the conserved cysteine through the conserved F or W. Each record gives: D gene, clone size, V gene, CDR3 length, J gene, CDR3 protein. The D gene is left open where the match is weak. Clone size is shown for a subset of rows, as once, few, many or a class of expanded clone.

-	-	TRBV6-5	11	TRBJ2-7	CASSRGYEQYF
-	-	TRBV4-3	14	TRBJ1-2	CASSHPQGMGGYTF
-	-	TRBV7-3	16	TRBJ2-2	CASSLTRDTIAGELFF
-	-	TRBV6-1	14	TRBJ1-1	CASSDRGGNTEAFF
TRBD1	-	TRBV3-1/TRBV3-2	15	TRBJ1-4	CASSQQGQGSEKLFF
-	-	TRBV20-1	11	TRBJ1-1	CSARVKRAAFF
TRBD1	-	TRBV7-2	15	TRBJ2-7	CASSTTGTGYDEQYF
-	few	TRBV3-1/TRBV3-2	14	TRBJ2-7	CASSQDPPSTGPAF
-	-	TRBV2	15	TRBJ1-6	CASSGGPPPNSPLHF
TRBD1	-	TRBV9	16	TRBJ1-6	CASSVHPGGFNSPLHF